This T cell receptor (beta chain) was sequenced for a study of T cells in Graves' hyperthyroidism and ophthalmopathy. Study observations and caveats: In simple terms, a model built on 13 V-J features told ophthalmopathy apart from stable hyperthyroidism.

The length of the CDR3 is 15 residues. Trimming at V came to 7 bases and at J to 7 bases, leaving 11 bases not matched to a gene. CDR1 and CDR2 from the germline V gene are DFQATT and SNEGSKA (reference sequence). As regards this clonotype: Its cognate antigen is unknown.

Researchers took RNA transcripts and amplified the TCR beta CDR3 regions from them. A first-round RT-PCR of the TCR CDR3 used the HTBI primer set. TCRdb reprocessed the multiplex PCR reads with MiXCR, giving one entry per CDR3 protein. The table lists roughly 360,000 distinct CDR3 sequences, 13% of them singletons. Diagnoses used clinical symptoms, serum thyroxine and TRAb, thyroid ultrasound and orbital computed tomography. It was at first hyperthyroidism diagnosis, before any ophthalmopathy symptoms, that the blood sample was taken. This sample holds PBMCs from less than 13 ml fresh peripheral blood.

This rearrangement joins TRBV20-1 to TRBJ2-5; 14 bases are a match to TRBD2. This clonotype originated in a man between 25 and 39 years old with Graves' hyperthyroidism that later progressed to Graves' ophthalmopathy. Sequenced sample: blood. CDR3 in amino acids: CSGGTSGGPQGTQYF. CDR3 nucleotide sequence: TGCAGTGGCGGGACTAGCGGGGGCCCCCAGGGGACCCAGTACTTC.